This T cell receptor (beta chain) was identified in a study of blood T cell repertoires in COVID-19. Study-wide background: Whether acute or convalescent, the COVID-19 samples came from the United States, Italy and Spain. T cells, B-cell-depleted T cells, or PBMCs provided the cDNA or gDNA that served as material.

The CDR3 covers 17 residues. The ends were cut back, 0 bases at V and 1 base at J, with 11 bases in the middle. From germline, CDR1 is SGHKS and CDR2 YYEKEE (reference sequence). Original methodology: Reference gene primer amplification gave nucleated cell count estimates. Produced via immunoSEQ multiplex PCR; TCRdb's table is partial and in-frame only. V and J calls and clone size are as listed in that table; D and trimming were resolved from the DNA. The sample comprises about 200,000 clones, 92% of which are singletons, and around 1.2% rests with the top ten. This chain uses TRBV5-5 with TRBJ1-6; D is undetermined. Sequenced sample: peripheral blood. The clonotype originates from a young man with acute or convalescent COVID-19. This CDR3 reads CASSLGRGGSYNSPLHF. CDR3 coding DNA: TGTGCCAGCAGCTTGGGTCGGGGAGGGTCCTATAATTCACCCCTCCACTTT.